This TCR beta chain was documented in a study of T cell responses to AZD1222 COVID-19 vaccine. Study in general: Pooled samples include second doses given at about 4 or 12 weeks.

The table came from immunoSEQ multiplex PCR; TCRdb's copy has only in-frame clones and leaves some out. This sample yields about 140,000 clones, of which less than 95% are seen a single time; approximately 1.4% belongs to the top ten. This CDR3 is 14 amino acids long. Trimming stripped 6 bases from V and 2 bases from J, with 14 bases between. Germline V gene lookup returns CDR1 LNHDA and CDR2 SQIVND (reference sequence). Turning to this clone: The antigen is not known.

The study's findings and limits: White British donors predominated, females outnumbered males, and clonal diversity was possibly underestimated. Spike-specific TCR breadth and depth went up after people got two AZD1222 doses. Spike as a whole was targeted by vaccine-associated CD4 TCRs, dominant at 160-218 and 743-854.

This rearrangement joins TRBV19 to TRBJ2-7; the D call may be TRBD1 or TRBD2 (5 bases each). The sequences come from peripheral blood, collected on day 0 of AZD1222 vaccination. The receptor was derived from an adult in good health. CDR3 protein: CASSNFEGPYEQYF. The CDR3 DNA sequence: TGTGCCAGTAGCAATTTTGAGGGACCCTACGAGCAGTACTTC.